A single sample is the source of the 15 T cell receptor beta chains below, sequenced in a study of T cells in Graves' hyperthyroidism and ophthalmopathy. RNA transcripts were the template for amplifying TCR beta CDR3 regions. The HTBI primer set drove a first-round RT-PCR of the TCR CDR3. TCRdb redid the calling of the multiplex PCR reads with MiXCR, one entry per CDR3 protein. The top ten clones hold approximately 25% of a sample with about 280,000 distinct CDR3 sequences, 20% to 25% of them seen once. The sequenced sample was blood. These receptors were collected from a man aged 40-55 years with Graves' hyperthyroidism that later progressed to Graves' ophthalmopathy.

This clonotype has at least ten counts. CDR3 loop: CASSIAQQGPYGYTF. CDR3 coding DNA: TGTGCCAGTAGTATCGCCCAACAGGGCCCCTATGGCTACACCTTC. The chain uses TRBV19 and TRBJ1-2, with a weak D call TRBD1 (6 bases). Germline CDR1 is LNHDA and CDR2 is SQIVND (reference sequence). Trimming took 3 bases from V and 4 from J, leaving 15 bases between them. The CDR3 extends over 15 amino acids.

Only a few counts were recorded for this clonotype. The rearrangement links TRBV7-2 to TRBJ2-7; TRBD1 matches 10 bases. The CDR3 runs 14 residues. Trimming cost V 6 bases and J 5 bases; bases outside gene matches: 7. Per the germline V gene, CDR1 is SGHTA and CDR2 is FQGNSA. CDR3 sequence (DNA): TGTGCCAGCAGTCTGCCGGGACAGGGGCACGAGCAGTACTTC. This gives the protein CASSLPGQGHEQYF.

This clonotype has only a few counts. This chain joins TRBV6-2 or TRBV6-3 and TRBJ2-7; 12 bases are shared with TRBD2. Germline CDR1 reads MNHEY; CDR2 reads SVGEGT. The CDR3 extends over 15 amino acids. V lost 5 bases to trimming and J lost 4 bases; unmatched junction nucleotides: 6. For the CDR3, the DNA is TGTGCCAGCAGTACGACTAGCGGGAGTGCGTACGAGCAGTACTTC. Its protein is CASSTTSGSAYEQYF.

This clonotype showed up many times. The chain has TRBV11-2 and TRBJ2-5, with D unclear. Germline CDR1 SGHAT, CDR2 FQNNGV. The CDR3 spans 11 residues. V lost 5 bases and J lost 5, with 6 bases in between. The CDR3 is CASSPAETQYF. The CDR3 coding sequence is TGTGCCAGCAGCCCAGCGGAGACCCAGTACTTC.

This clonotype was counted ten times or more. V gene TRBV11-2 combines with J gene TRBJ2-7, with D possibly being TRBD2 (6 bases). V was shortened by 8 bases and J by 2 bases, with 19 bases between the two germline ends. The CDR3 is 15 residues long. The germline gives CDR1 SGHAT, CDR2 FQNNGV. This CDR3 is CASEKSVAATYEQYF. DNA for the CDR3: TGTGCCAGCGAGAAGTCGGTAGCGGCGACCTACGAGCAGTACTTC.

This clonotype has at least ten counts. V gene TRBV2 combines with J gene TRBJ1-3, with D possibly matching TRBD1 (5 bases). The V gene's germline CDR1 is SNHLY and CDR2 FYNNEI. CDR3 length equals 13 residues. V lost 2 bases and J lost 12, with 14 bases in between. In DNA form, the CDR3 reads TGTGCCAGCAGTGAAATTAGCAGGGCTAACATATATTTT. As protein: CASSEISRANIYF.

This clonotype was seen many times. The rearrangement links TRBV19 to TRBJ2-2; D remains unclear. The CDR3 is made up of 12 amino acids. Trimming took 0 bases from V and 6 from J, leaving 2 bases between them. The germline CDR1 and CDR2 sequences are LNHDA and SQIVND (reference sequence). The CDR3 protein is CASSIEPGELFF. The CDR3 DNA follows: TGTGCCAGTAGTATAGAGCCCGGGGAGCTGTTTTTT.

This clonotype has just a few counts. The rearrangement links TRBV28 to TRBJ1-2; D is ambiguous. V was pared by 1 base and J by 2 bases, with 11 bases between. Germline V gene sequence: CDR1 MDHEN, CDR2 SYDVKM. The CDR3 is 15 amino acids. Written as DNA, the CDR3 is TGTGCCAGCAGTTTATTACAGAGAACCAACTATGGCTACACCTTC. Residues: CASSLLQRTNYGYTF.

In this sample, this clonotype turned up many times. This chain links TRBV12-3 or TRBV12-4 with TRBJ1-5; weak D call: TRBD1 (6 bases). V was cut by 9 bases and J by 0 bases, with 18 bases left in between. The CDR3 extends over 16 amino acids. CDR3 region: CASRIQGRTSNQPQHF. As DNA, the CDR3 is TGTGCCAGTAGAATACAGGGCAGGACTAGCAATCAGCCCCAGCATTTT.

This clonotype has just one count. The chain joins TRBV11-2 to TRBJ2-7; possible D gene TRBD2, 6 bases. Germline-derived CDR1 and CDR2 are SGHAT and FQNNGV. V gave up 1 base and J gave up 6 bases, with 16 bases separating them. This CDR3 region has 15 residues. In nucleotides, the CDR3 is TGTGCCAGCAGCTTAGGCACCGCGGGATTAGGCGAGCAGTACTTC. Protein sequence: CASSLGTAGLGEQYF.

This clonotype was counted many times. This sequence joins TRBV6-5 and TRBJ2-7; D remains unclear. CDR3 length: 13 residues. Germline V gene sequence: CDR1 MNHEY, CDR2 SVGAGI. With 6 bases removed from V and 2 bases from J, the gap between germline ends came to 11 bases. The DNA for the CDR3 is TGTGCCAGCAGACCCCTTGGGGCCTACGAGCAGTACTTC. This codes for CASRPLGAYEQYF.

This clonotype has ten or more counts. V and J are TRBV30 and TRBJ2-5, with D maybe TRBD2 (5 bases). This CDR3 is built from 18 residues. With 0 bases removed from V and 1 base from J, the gap between germline ends came to 21 bases. CDR1 is GTSNPN and CDR2 is SVGIG in the germline V gene (reference sequence). The CDR3 nucleotides are TGTGCCTGGAGTGTACTAGGTCTCGGCGGGTCCGCCCAAGAGACCCAGTACTTC. This codes for CAWSVLGLGGSAQETQYF.

There are many counts of this clonotype. The V and J genes are TRBV4-1 and TRBJ2-5; D call uncertain. Trimming removed 0 bases from V and 4 bases from J, with 6 bases in between. CDR3 length: 13 amino acids. Germline CDR1 and CDR2: MGHRA and YSYEKL. The CDR3: CASSQDRGETQYF. The DNA of the CDR3 is TGCGCCAGCAGCCAAGATCGAGGAGAGACCCAGTACTTC.

This clonotype has ten or more counts. The chain joins TRBV2 to TRBJ2-2; a possible D gene is TRBD1 (5 bases). This CDR3 comprises 11 residues. Germline CDR1 SNHLY, CDR2 FYNNEI. V lost 5 bases and J lost 7, with 5 bases in between. CDR3 in amino acids: CASSQGGELFF. CDR3 bases: TGTGCCAGCAGTCAGGGCGGGGAGCTGTTTTTT. Based on the CDR3 plus reference TRBV2 and TRBJ2-2, the full variable domain is EPEVTQTPSHQVTQMGQEVILRCVPISNHLYFYWYRQILGQKVEFLVSFYNNEISEKSEIFDDQFSVERPDGSNFTLKIRSTKLEDSAMYFCASSQGGELFFGEGSRLTVL.

The table lists this clonotype with many counts. The chain is built from TRBV7-9 and TRBJ2-5, with no clear D. The V gene lost 0 bases and the J gene lost 6 bases, with 8 bases spanning the gap. This CDR3 comprises 13 residues. Germline CDR1 is SEHNR and CDR2 is FQNEAQ (reference sequence). The CDR3 region has the DNA TGTGCCAGCAGCTTAGCAGGATGGCAGACCCAGTACTTC. As protein: CASSLAGWQTQYF. The full variable domain, rest sourced from reference TRBV7-9 and TRBJ2-5, is DTGVSQNPRHKITKRGQNVTFRCDPISEHNRLYWYRQTLGQGPEFLTYFQNEAQLEKSRLLSDRFSAERPKGSFSTLEIQRTEQGDSAMYLCASSLAGWQTQYFGPGTRLLVL.